This T cell receptor (beta chain) appears in the sequencing data of a study of persistence of HIV-infected CD4 T cells. Notes on the study in general: CMV- and Gag-responding cells had lower TCRbeta richness than CD3/CD28-responding cells.

The CDR3 runs 15 residues. The germline V gene encodes CDR1 MNHNS and CDR2 SASEGT. Trimming left V 0 bases short and J 0 bases short, with 6 bases between. An overlapping HIV-1 Gag peptide pool stimulated these cells at 0.85 to 1 ug/peptide/mL. Sorting selected CD4+ T cells upregulating both CD40 ligand and CD69. Donors had undetectable plasma HIV-1 RNA, under 50 copies/mL, for 4+ years. CD8+ T cells were removed from PBMCs prior to stimulation. Anti-CD28/CD49d costimulation, CD40-blocking antibody and enfuvirtide were given to CD8-depleted PBMCs for roughly 20 hours. The immunoSEQ assay was version 4, run in survey mode. TCRdb's table, derived via immunoSEQ multiplex PCR, lists solely in-frame clones and lacks some. The data hold under 35,000 clones, with approximately 70% observed a single time. This clone has more than one count but fewer than ten. The antigen remains undetermined.

The TCR originated in an adult man with HIV who was CMV-seropositive. The V gene is TRBV6-1, the J gene TRBJ1-3; D uncertain. The sequencing used CD4+ T cells sorted from PBMCs after approximately 19-hour stimulation, collected from a patient who received antiretroviral therapy. The CDR3 DNA is TGTGCCAGCAGTGAAGCCTTTCGCTCTGGAAACACCATATATTTT. This translates into CASSEAFRSGNTIYF.